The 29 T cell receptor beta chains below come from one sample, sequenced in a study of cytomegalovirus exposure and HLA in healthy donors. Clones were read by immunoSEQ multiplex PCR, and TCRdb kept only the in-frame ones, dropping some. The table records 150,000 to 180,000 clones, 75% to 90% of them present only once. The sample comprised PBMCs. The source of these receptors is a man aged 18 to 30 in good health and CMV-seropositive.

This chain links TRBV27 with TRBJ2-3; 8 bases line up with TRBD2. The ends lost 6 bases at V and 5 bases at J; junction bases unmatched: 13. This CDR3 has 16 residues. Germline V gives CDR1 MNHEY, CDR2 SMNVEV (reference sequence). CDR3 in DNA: TGTGCCAGCAGACCGAGAATAGCGGGACTCGAAGATACGCAGTATTTT. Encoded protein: CASRPRIAGLEDTQYF.

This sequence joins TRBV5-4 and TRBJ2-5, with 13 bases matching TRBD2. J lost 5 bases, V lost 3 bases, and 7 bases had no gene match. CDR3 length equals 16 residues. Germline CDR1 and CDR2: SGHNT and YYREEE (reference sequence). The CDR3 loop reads CASSYILTSGGETQYF. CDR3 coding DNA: TGTGCCAGCAGCTATATCCTGACTAGCGGGGGGGAGACCCAGTACTTC.

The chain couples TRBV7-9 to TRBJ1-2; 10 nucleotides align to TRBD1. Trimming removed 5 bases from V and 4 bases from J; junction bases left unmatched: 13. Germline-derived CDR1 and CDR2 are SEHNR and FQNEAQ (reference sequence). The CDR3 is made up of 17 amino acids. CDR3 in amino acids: CASSLLSDRDRGYGYTF. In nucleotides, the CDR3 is TGTGCCAGCAGCCTACTAAGTGACCGGGACAGGGGCTATGGCTACACCTTC.

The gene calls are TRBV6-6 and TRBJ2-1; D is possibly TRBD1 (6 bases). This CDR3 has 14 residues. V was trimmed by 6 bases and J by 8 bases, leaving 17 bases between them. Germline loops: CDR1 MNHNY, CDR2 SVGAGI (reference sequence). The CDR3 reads CASRAGTRRDEQFF. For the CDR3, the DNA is TGTGCCAGCAGAGCCGGGACAAGACGCGATGAGCAGTTCTTC.

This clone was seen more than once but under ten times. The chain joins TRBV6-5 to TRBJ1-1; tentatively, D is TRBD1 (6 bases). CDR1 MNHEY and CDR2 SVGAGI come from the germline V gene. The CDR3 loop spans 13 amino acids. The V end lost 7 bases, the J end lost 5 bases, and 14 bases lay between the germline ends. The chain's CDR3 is CASNARRGTEAFF. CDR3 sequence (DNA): TGTGCCAGCAACGCTCGAAGGGGGACTGAAGCTTTCTTT.

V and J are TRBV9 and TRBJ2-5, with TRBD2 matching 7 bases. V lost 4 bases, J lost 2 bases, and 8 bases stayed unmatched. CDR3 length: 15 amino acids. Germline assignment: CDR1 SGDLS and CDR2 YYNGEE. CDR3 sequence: CASSPGSGTQETQYF. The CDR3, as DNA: TGTGCCAGCAGCCCCGGGAGCGGGACTCAAGAGACCCAGTACTTC. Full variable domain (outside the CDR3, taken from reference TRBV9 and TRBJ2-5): DSGVTQTPKHLITATGQRVTLRCSPRSGDLSVYWYQQSLDQGLQFLIQYYNGEERAKGNILERFSAQQFPDLHSELNLSSLELGDSALYFCASSPGSGTQETQYFGPGTRLLVL.

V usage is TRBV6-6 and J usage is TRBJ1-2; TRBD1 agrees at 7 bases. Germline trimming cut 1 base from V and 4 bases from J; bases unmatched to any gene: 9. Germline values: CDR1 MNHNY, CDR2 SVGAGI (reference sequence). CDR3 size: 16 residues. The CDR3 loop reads CASSYLKPGQLYGYTF. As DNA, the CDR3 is TGTGCCAGCAGTTACTTAAAACCGGGACAGCTCTATGGCTACACCTTC.

The DNA for the CDR3 is TGTGCCACGAGGGAATCCTACAATGAGCAGTTCTTC. Protein sequence: CATRESYNEQFF. The V call is TRBV19, the J call TRBJ2-1; weak D call: TRBD2 (5 bases). CDR1 and CDR2 from the germline V gene are LNHDA and SQIVND (reference sequence). V was clipped by 10 bases and J by 1 base, with 8 bases between them. This CDR3 spans 12 amino acids.

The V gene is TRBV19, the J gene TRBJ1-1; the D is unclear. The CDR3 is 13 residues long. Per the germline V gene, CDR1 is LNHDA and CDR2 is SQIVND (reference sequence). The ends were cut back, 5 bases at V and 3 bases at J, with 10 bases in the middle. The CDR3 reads CASSDNGDTEAFF. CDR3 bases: TGTGCCAGTAGTGACAACGGGGACACTGAAGCTTTCTTT. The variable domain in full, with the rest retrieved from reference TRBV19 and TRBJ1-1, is DGGITQSPKYLFRKEGQNVTLSCEQNLNHDAMYWYRQDPGQGLRLIYYSQIVNDFQKGDIAEGYSVSREKKESFPLTVTSAQKNPTAFYLCASSDNGDTEAFFGQGTRLTVV.

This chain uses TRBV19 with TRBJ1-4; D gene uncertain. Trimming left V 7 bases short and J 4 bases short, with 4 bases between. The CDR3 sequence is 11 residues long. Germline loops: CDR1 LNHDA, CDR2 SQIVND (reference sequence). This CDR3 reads CASTYNEKLFF. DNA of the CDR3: TGTGCCAGTACCTATAATGAAAAACTGTTTTTT.

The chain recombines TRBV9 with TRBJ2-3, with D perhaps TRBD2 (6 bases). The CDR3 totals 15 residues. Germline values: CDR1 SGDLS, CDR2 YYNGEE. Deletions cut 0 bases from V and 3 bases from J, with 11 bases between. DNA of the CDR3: TGTGCCAGCAGCGTAGCGGGGGTTGGTACAGATACGCAGTATTTT. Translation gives CASSVAGVGTDTQYF.

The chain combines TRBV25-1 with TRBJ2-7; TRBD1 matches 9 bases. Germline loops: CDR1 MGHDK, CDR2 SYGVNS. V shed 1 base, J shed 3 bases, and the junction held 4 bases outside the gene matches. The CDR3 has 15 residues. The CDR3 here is CASSEWRTGDYEQYF. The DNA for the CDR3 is TGTGCCAGCAGTGAATGGAGGACAGGGGACTACGAGCAGTACTTC.

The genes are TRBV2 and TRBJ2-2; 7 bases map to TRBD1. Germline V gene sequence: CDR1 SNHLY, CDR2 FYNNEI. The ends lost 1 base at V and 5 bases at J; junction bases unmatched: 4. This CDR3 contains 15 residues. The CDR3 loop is CASSEEGARTGELFF. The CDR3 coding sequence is TGTGCCAGCAGTGAAGAGGGGGCTCGGACCGGGGAGCTGTTTTTT.

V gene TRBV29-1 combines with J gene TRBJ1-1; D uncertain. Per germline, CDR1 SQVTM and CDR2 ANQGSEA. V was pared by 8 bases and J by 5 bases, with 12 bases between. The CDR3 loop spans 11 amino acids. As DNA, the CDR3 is TGCAGCATACGGAGTGGGACTGAAGCTTTCTTT. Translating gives CSIRSGTEAFF.

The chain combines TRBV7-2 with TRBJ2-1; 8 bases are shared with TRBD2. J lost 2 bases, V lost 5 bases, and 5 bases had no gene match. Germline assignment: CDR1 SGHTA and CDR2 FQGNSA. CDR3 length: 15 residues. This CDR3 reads CASSPGLATYNEQFF. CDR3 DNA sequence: TGTGCCAGCAGCCCCGGACTAGCTACCTACAATGAGCAGTTCTTC.

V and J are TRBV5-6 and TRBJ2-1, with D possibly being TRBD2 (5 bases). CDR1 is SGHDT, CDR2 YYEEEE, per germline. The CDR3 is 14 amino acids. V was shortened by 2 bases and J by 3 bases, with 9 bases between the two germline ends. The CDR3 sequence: CASSFRGIYNEQFF. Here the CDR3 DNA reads TGTGCCAGCAGCTTTCGAGGGATCTACAATGAGCAGTTCTTC.

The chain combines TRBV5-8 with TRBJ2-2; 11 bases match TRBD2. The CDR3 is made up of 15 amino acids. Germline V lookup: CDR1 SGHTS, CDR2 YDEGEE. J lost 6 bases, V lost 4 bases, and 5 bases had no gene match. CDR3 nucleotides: TGTGCCAGCAGCAGCACTAGCGGGAGTCCCGGGGAGCTGTTTTTT. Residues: CASSSTSGSPGELFF.

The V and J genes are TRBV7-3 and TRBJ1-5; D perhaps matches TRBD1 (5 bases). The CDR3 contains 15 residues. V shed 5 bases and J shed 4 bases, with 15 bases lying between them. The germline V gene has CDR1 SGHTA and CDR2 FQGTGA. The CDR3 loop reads CASSVHDSLNQPQHF. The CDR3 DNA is TGTGCCAGCAGCGTGCACGACAGCTTAAATCAGCCCCAGCATTTT.

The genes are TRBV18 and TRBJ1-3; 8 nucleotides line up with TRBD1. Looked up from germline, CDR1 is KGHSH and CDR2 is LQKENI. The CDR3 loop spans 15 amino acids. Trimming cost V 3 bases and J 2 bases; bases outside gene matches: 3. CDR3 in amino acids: CASSPGTGPGNTIYF. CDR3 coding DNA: TGTGCCAGCTCACCTGGGACAGGCCCTGGAAACACCATATATTTT.

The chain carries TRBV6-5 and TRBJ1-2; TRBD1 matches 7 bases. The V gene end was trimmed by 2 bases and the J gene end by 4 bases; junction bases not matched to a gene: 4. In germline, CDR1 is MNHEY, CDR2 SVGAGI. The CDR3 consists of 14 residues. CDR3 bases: TGTGCCAGCAGTTACATACAGGGGCCCTATGGCTACACCTTC. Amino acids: CASSYIQGPYGYTF.

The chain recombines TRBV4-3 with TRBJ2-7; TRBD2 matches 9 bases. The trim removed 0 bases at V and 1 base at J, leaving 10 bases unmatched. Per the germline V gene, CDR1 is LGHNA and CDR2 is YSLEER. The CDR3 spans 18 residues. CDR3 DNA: TGCGCCAGCAGCCAAGATATAAAACGGAGCGGGGGGTCCTACGAGCAGTACTTC. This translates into CASSQDIKRSGGSYEQYF.

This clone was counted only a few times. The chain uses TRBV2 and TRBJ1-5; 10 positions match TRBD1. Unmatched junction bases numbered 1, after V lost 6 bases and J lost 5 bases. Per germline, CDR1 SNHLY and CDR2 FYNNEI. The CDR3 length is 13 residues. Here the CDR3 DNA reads TGTGCCAGCAGAGGACAGGGGGATCAGCCCCAGCATTTT. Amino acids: CASRGQGDQPQHF.

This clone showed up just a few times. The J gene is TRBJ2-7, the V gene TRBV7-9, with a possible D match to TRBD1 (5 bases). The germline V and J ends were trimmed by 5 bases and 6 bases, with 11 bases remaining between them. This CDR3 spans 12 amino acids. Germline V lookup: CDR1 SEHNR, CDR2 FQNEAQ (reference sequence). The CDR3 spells CASSERGPEQYF. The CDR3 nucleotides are TGTGCCAGCAGCGAAAGGGGTCCCGAGCAGTACTTC. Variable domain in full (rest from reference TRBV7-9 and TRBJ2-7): DTGVSQNPRHKITKRGQNVTFRCDPISEHNRLYWYRQTLGQGPEFLTYFQNEAQLEKSRLLSDRFSAERPKGSFSTLEIQRTEQGDSAMYLCASSERGPEQYFGPGTRLTVT.

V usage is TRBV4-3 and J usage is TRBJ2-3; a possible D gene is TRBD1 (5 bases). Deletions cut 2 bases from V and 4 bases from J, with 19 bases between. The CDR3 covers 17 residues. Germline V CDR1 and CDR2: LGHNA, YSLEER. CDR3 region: CASSQWDLSGSADTQYF. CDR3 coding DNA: TGCGCCAGCAGCCAATGGGATCTGTCAGGGTCCGCAGATACGCAGTATTTT.

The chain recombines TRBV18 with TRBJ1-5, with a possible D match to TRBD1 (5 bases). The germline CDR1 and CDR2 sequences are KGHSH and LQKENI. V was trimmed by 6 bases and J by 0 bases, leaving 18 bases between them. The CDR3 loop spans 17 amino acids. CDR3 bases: TGTGCCAGCTCTACTACCTCGGGGGTCCATAGCAATCAGCCCCAGCATTTT. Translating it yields CASSTTSGVHSNQPQHF.

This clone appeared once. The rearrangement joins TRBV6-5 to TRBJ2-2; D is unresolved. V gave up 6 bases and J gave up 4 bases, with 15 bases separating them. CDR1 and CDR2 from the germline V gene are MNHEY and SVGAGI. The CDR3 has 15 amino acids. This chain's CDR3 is CASSRTGSFTGELFF. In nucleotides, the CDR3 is TGTGCCAGCAGCCGCACCGGGTCTTTCACCGGGGAGCTGTTTTTT.

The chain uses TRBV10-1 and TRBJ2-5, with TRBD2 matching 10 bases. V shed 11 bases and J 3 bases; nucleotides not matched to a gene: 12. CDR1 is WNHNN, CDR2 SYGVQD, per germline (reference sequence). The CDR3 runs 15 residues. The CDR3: CAPWGIAGGKETQYF. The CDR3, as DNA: TGCGCCCCCTGGGGGATAGCGGGGGGTAAAGAGACCCAGTACTTC.

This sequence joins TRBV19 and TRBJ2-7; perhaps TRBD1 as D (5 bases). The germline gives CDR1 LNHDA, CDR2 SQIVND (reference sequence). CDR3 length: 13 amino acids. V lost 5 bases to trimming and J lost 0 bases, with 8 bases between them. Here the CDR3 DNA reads TGTGCCAGTAGTGGAGACAGCTCCTACGAGCAGTACTTC. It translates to CASSGDSSYEQYF.

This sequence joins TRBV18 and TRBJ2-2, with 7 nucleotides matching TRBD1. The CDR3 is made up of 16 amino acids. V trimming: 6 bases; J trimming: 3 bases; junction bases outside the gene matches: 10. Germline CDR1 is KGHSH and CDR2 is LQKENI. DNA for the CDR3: TGTGCCAGCTCCCTCACGTCGCAGGGGGACACCGGGGAGCTGTTTTTT. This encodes CASSLTSQGDTGELFF.